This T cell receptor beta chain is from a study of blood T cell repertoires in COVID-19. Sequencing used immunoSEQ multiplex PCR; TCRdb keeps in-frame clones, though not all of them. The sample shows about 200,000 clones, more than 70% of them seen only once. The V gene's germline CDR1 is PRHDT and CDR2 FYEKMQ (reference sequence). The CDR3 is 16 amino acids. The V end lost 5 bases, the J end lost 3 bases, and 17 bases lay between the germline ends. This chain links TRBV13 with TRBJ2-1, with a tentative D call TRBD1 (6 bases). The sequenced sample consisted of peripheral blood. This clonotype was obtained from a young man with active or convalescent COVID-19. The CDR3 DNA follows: TGTGCCAGCAGCCCACAAACCGGGACAAACTACAATGAGCAGTTCTTC. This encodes CASSPQTGTNYNEQFF.